Listed here are 19 T cell receptor beta chains from one sample, sequenced in a study of blood T cell repertoires in COVID-19. TCRdb's copy holds only in-frame clones and misses some; the assay was immunoSEQ multiplex PCR. The sample has a few hundred thousand clones; around 90% are singletons. Input material: PBMCs or T cells enriched from blood (not recorded which). These receptors came from a woman aged 50 to 60 who had recovered from COVID-19.

In this sample, this clone turned up once. This chain connects TRBV29-1 to TRBJ1-4; D not resolved. The germline V and J ends were trimmed by 4 bases and 10 bases, with 25 bases remaining between them. Per the germline V gene, CDR1 is SQVTM and CDR2 is ANQGSEA. The CDR3 runs 16 residues. The CDR3 is CSVGSQVPFLGVKLFF. CDR3 sequence (DNA): TGCAGCGTTGGCAGTCAGGTCCCGTTCCTTGGTGTAAAACTGTTTTTT.

The chain has TRBV18 and TRBJ1-6; D remains ambiguous. The V gene's germline CDR1 is KGHSH and CDR2 LQKENI. V was clipped by 3 bases and J by 1 base, with 7 bases between them. This CDR3 has 15 residues. The CDR3 coding sequence is TGTGCCAGCTCACCTAGCCGATCCTATAATTCACCCCTCCACTTT. Its translation: CASSPSRSYNSPLHF.

The chain employs TRBV5-1 and TRBJ1-1; tentative D call: TRBD1 (5 bases). Germline CDR1 reads SGHRS; CDR2 reads YFSETQ. The CDR3 spans 15 residues. V was cut by 2 bases and J by 5 bases, with 16 bases left in between. The CDR3 coding sequence is TGCGCCAGCAGCTTCTCAGGGTCGGCGGGAACTGAAGCTTTCTTT. It is translated as CASSFSGSAGTEAFF.

There are a few counts of this clone. The rearrangement joins TRBV4-1 to TRBJ2-7; 9 bases fit TRBD1. Germline-derived CDR1 and CDR2 are MGHRA and YSYEKL. V trimming: 1 base; J trimming: 6 bases; junction bases outside the gene matches: 7. This CDR3 is 15 amino acids long. CDR3 sequence reads: CASSQVSQGAGEQYF. CDR3 DNA: TGCGCCAGCAGCCAAGTTTCACAGGGGGCAGGCGAGCAGTACTTC.

V and J are TRBV7-9 and TRBJ1-2; 10 bases are shared with TRBD1. V lost 3 bases and J lost 4; bases outside the gene matches: 2. The CDR3 contains 14 residues. The germline V gene has CDR1 SEHNR and CDR2 FQNEAQ (reference sequence). The CDR3 reads CASSFGDRGYGYTF. The CDR3 DNA reads TGTGCCAGCAGCTTTGGGGACAGGGGCTATGGCTACACCTTC. Full variable domain (rest looked up from reference TRBV7-9 and TRBJ1-2): DTGVSQNPRHKITKRGQNVTFRCDPISEHNRLYWYRQTLGQGPEFLTYFQNEAQLEKSRLLSDRFSAERPKGSFSTLEIQRTEQGDSAMYLCASSFGDRGYGYTFGSGTRLTVV.

The chain is built from TRBV19 and TRBJ2-3, with D possibly TRBD1 on 5 matching bases. Looked up from germline, CDR1 is LNHDA and CDR2 is SQIVND (reference sequence). V was shortened by 5 bases and J by 2 bases, with 11 bases between the two germline ends. This CDR3 is built from 14 residues. The CDR3 sequence: CASSAGKATDTQYF. In DNA, the CDR3 is TGTGCCAGTAGTGCAGGGAAGGCCACAGATACGCAGTATTTT.

This clone appeared a single time. The chain couples TRBV11-2 to TRBJ2-1, with TRBD1 matching 7 bases. Germline lookup yields CDR1 SGHAT and CDR2 FQNNGV. This CDR3 contains 15 residues. With V trimmed by 5 bases and J by 1 base, 5 bases remained unmatched. CDR3 sequence (DNA): TGTGCCAGCAGCCAAGGGACAGTATCCTACAATGAGCAGTTCTTC. It yields the protein CASSQGTVSYNEQFF.

V usage is TRBV19 and J usage is TRBJ2-7; D remains ambiguous. Deletions cut 4 bases from V and 5 bases from J, with 12 bases between. The germline V gene has CDR1 LNHDA and CDR2 SQIVND (reference sequence). This CDR3 comprises 13 residues. CDR3 loop: CASSRLLVDEQYF. The DNA of the CDR3 is TGTGCCAGTAGTAGACTCCTAGTTGACGAGCAGTACTTC.

This chain links TRBV7-9 with TRBJ1-2; unclear D gene. Germline loops: CDR1 SEHNR, CDR2 FQNEAQ (reference sequence). Trimming took 2 bases from V and 8 from J, leaving 15 bases between them. The CDR3 is 14 residues long. The CDR3 reads CASSLLVLGWGYTF. The DNA of the CDR3 is TGTGCCAGCAGCTTACTCGTCTTGGGCTGGGGCTACACCTTC. The full variable domain, with the rest looked up from reference TRBV7-9 and TRBJ1-2, is DTGVSQNPRHKITKRGQNVTFRCDPISEHNRLYWYRQTLGQGPEFLTYFQNEAQLEKSRLLSDRFSAERPKGSFSTLEIQRTEQGDSAMYLCASSLLVLGWGYTFGSGTRLTVV.

The V call is TRBV2, the J call TRBJ1-4, with D possibly being TRBD1 (6 bases). The CDR3 totals 14 residues. Per germline, CDR1 SNHLY and CDR2 FYNNEI. V lost 7 bases and J lost 8, with 17 bases in between. Written as DNA, the CDR3 is TGTGCCAGCACCCGGGGACAATTGGAAGAAAAACTGTTTTTT. Protein product: CASTRGQLEEKLFF. The variable domain in full, with the rest retrieved from reference TRBV2 and TRBJ1-4, is EPEVTQTPSHQVTQMGQEVILRCVPISNHLYFYWYRQILGQKVEFLVSFYNNEISEKSEIFDDQFSVERPDGSNFTLKIRSTKLEDSAMYFCASTRGQLEEKLFFGSGTQLSVL.

J is TRBJ2-3 and V is TRBV6-2 or TRBV6-3; D is uncertain. This CDR3 has 14 residues. V was trimmed by 2 bases and J by 1 base, leaving 7 bases between them. CDR1 is MNHEY and CDR2 is SVGEGT in the germline V gene. The DNA for the CDR3 is TGTGCCAGCAGTTACGGTCGCGGCACAGATACGCAGTATTTT. Translated, it gives CASSYGRGTDTQYF.

The chain couples TRBV6-1 to TRBJ1-5, with D maybe TRBD1 (6 bases). The germline gives CDR1 MNHNS, CDR2 SASEGT. V was shortened by 0 bases and J by 6 bases, with 12 bases between the two germline ends. The CDR3 consists of 15 residues. CDR3 nucleotides: TGTGCCAGCAGTGAAGCGCTCGGGGGGGCTCAGCCCCAGCATTTT. Translating gives CASSEALGGAQPQHF.

The V and J genes are TRBV7-9 and TRBJ2-7; a possible D gene is TRBD1 (6 bases). The germline CDR1 and CDR2 sequences are SEHNR and FQNEAQ (reference sequence). This CDR3 has 15 amino acids. V lost 0 bases and J 7 bases, leaving 16 bases between the germline ends. CDR3 residues: CASSLAQGPGREQYF. The DNA for the CDR3 is TGTGCCAGCAGCTTAGCTCAGGGGCCGGGGAGAGAGCAGTACTTC.

The chain recombines TRBV7-2 with TRBJ2-5, with 13 bases that match TRBD2. V was pared by 3 bases and J by 4 bases, with 5 bases of the junction left unmatched. This CDR3 contains 16 residues. Germline-derived CDR1 and CDR2 are SGHTA and FQGNSA. CDR3 sequence: CASSLKGLAGVETQYF. CDR3 DNA: TGTGCCAGCAGCTTGAAAGGACTAGCGGGGGTAGAGACCCAGTACTTC.

This rearrangement joins TRBV27 to TRBJ2-7; no definite D call. Germline CDR1 and CDR2: MNHEY and SMNVEV (reference sequence). This CDR3 spans 17 amino acids. V was clipped by 2 bases and J by 2 bases, with 19 bases between them. CDR3 bases: TGTGCCAGCAGTTTAGGCCCTGGTTCAGGAAATGCCTACGAGCAGTACTTC. Amino acids: CASSLGPGSGNAYEQYF.

The chain recombines TRBV7-9 with TRBJ2-7; 7 nucleotides agree with TRBD1. Unmatched junction bases numbered 10, after V lost 5 bases and J lost 6 bases. The CDR3 has 14 residues. Germline V gene data show CDR1 as SEHNR and CDR2 as FQNEAQ (reference sequence). CDR3 region: CASSPLGQATEQYF. In nucleotides, the CDR3 is TGTGCCAGCAGCCCCCTCGGACAGGCGACCGAGCAGTACTTC.

The rearrangement uses TRBV2 and TRBJ2-2; no definite D call. Germline lookup yields CDR1 SNHLY and CDR2 FYNNEI. CDR3 length: 15 residues. V shed 0 bases and J shed 4 bases, with 9 bases lying between them. The CDR3 DNA reads TGTGCCAGCAGTGAAGCGCTTCAACTCACCGGGGAGCTGTTTTTT. It translates to CASSEALQLTGELFF.

This clone was picked up many times. J is TRBJ2-2 and V is TRBV11-2; 8 bases map to TRBD2. The V gene's germline CDR1 is SGHAT and CDR2 FQNNGV. V shed 5 bases and J 6 bases; nucleotides not matched to a gene: 11. The CDR3 spans 16 residues. In DNA, the CDR3 is TGTGCCAGCAGCCACCCGGGGGGGGCCGGACCCGGGGAGCTGTTTTTT. Encoded protein: CASSHPGGAGPGELFF.

This sequence joins TRBV5-6 and TRBJ2-7, with D unresolved. V was shortened by 0 bases and J by 0 bases, with 10 bases between the two germline ends. The CDR3 has 15 amino acids. Germline V lookup: CDR1 SGHDT, CDR2 YYEEEE. The CDR3 DNA is TGTGCCAGCAGCTTGGTCACCCATAGCTCCTACGAGCAGTACTTC. Translation gives CASSLVTHSSYEQYF. Complete variable domain (other parts from reference TRBV5-6 and TRBJ2-7): DAGVTQSPTHLIKTRGQQVTLRCSPKSGHDTVSWYQQALGQGPQFIFQYYEEEERQRGNFPDRFSGHQFPNYSSELNVNALLLGDSALYLCASSLVTHSSYEQYFGPGTRLTVT.